A single T cell receptor (beta chain) is shown here with its context. It has no known antigen specificity. No much larger clone exists at a distance of one base, and base qualities are not known. TCRbeta CDR3 regions were amplified from genomic DNA using the immunoSEQ Assay, a bias-controlled multiplex PCR. As for how the authors treated the data: The number of nucleated cells in each sample was estimated by amplification of reference gene primers within the assay. Sequence reads were collapsed and filtered to measure the absolute abundance of every unique TCRbeta CDR3 rearrangement. For each sample, productive Simpson clonality was calculated as the square root of Simpson's diversity index across productive rearrangements. The immuneACCESS repertoire file appears here via TCRdb, limited to in-frame rearrangements. These files lack a portion of the clones; in checked studies, under half of the deficit traces to unresolved V genes, and the cause of the others is not known. V and J calls plus clone size are reproduced from that table; the DNA served to infer D and trimming. Recorded for this sample are a few hundred thousand clones; 85% to 90% of them occurred a single time. The ten most abundant clones make up approximately 6% of the sample.

This specimen belongs to a study of blood T cell repertoires in COVID-19 (dated by TCRdb to the early 2020s). A note on the overall study: Samples covering the acute and convalescent phases of COVID-19 were provided by collaborators in the United States, Italy and Spain. The material from the prospective study consisted of cDNA or gDNA derived from T cells, B-cell-depleted T cells, or PBMCs. The dataset comprised deeply sampled blood TCRbeta repertoires from subjects exposed to, actively infected with, or recovered from COVID-19. The repertoires were released in a freely available public database meant as a resource for research on the immune response to SARS-CoV-2. The samples were drawn from the first 160 participants of the ongoing ImmuneRACE study and from 950 to 1,500 subjects provided by 6 global collaborators. Sample metadata almost always included a de-identified subject ID, COVID-19 status, age in years and sex. Where available, HLA class I and class II types were taken from metadata supplied by the sample provider and were not determined by assay-based typing. Overall study results and their limits: How much clinical and demographic metadata was included differed by source and by participant, and the metadata was provided uncurated.

One collaborating source in Seattle enrolled patients during active infection and followed them longitudinally through the course of disease. The collaborating institutions used their own protocols to collect whole blood in K2EDTA tubes. For TCRbeta analysis, collaborators shipped samples in one of three forms: frozen whole blood, isolated PBMCs, or DNA extracted from either of those sample types. From the cysteine up to the phenylalanine, the CDR3 has a length of 16 residues. Only the CDR3 DNA is retained, 48 bases long and in frame from the first base. V ends up 5 bases short and J 1 base short, with an unmatched junction base count of 9. As encoded in the germline V gene (reference sequence), CDR1 is SEHNR while CDR2 is FQNEAQ.

The receptor was isolated from a woman in her forties or fifties with COVID-19, enrolled during active disease. The chain uses TRBV7-9 and TRBJ1-1, with 8 central nucleotides matching TRBD1. What was sequenced was peripheral blood. CDR3 loop: CASSQTRDRRNTEAFF. Here is the DNA: TGTGCCAGCAGCCAAACCCGGGACAGGAGGAACACTGAAGCTTTCTTT.